This T cell receptor (beta chain) was sequenced for a study of follicular helper T cells after annual influenza vaccination. The time point here: 2015-2016 season, pre-vaccination. Excluded were substance abuse, HIV/AIDS, active cancer, immunomodulatory drugs and active illness. The germline V gene has CDR1 MNHNY and CDR2 SVGAGI (reference sequence). The CDR3 contains 13 residues. Trimming took off 6 bases at V and 8 bases at J, with 14 bases between the two ends. Survey level resolution was used for TCRB sequencing. Clones were read by immunoSEQ multiplex PCR, and TCRdb kept only the in-frame ones, dropping some. This sample has some 10,000 clones; approximately 81% occur once, and the top ten carry approximately 4%.

The sample was CXCR5+ CD38- circulating T follicular helper cells from blood, taken on the day of influenza vaccination. Subset reported: circulating Tfh, non-naive CD4+CXCR5+PD-1+ (ICOS+CD38+ or ICOS-CD38-). The chain combines TRBV6-6 with TRBJ1-5; D not certain. This TCR was recovered from an adult who received the influenza vaccine. The CDR3 loop is CASSREVGEPQHF. Written as DNA, the CDR3 is TGTGCCAGCAGCCGGGAAGTCGGGGAGCCCCAGCATTTT.